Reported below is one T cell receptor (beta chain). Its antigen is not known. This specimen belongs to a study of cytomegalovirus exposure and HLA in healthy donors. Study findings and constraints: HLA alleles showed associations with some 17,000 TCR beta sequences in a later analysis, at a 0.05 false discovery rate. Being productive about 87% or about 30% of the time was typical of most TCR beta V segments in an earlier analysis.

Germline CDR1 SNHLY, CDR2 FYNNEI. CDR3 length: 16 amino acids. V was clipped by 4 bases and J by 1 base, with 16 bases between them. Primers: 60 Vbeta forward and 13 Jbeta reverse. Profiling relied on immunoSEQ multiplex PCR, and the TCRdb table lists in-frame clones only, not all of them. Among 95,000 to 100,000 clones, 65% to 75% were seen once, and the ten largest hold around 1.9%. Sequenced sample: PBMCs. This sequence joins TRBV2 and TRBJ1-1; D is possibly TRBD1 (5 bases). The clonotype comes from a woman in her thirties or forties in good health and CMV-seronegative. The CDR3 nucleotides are TGTGCCAGCAGTGTAGTGAAGAGACAGAAGAACACTGAAGCTTTCTTT. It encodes CASSVVKRQKNTEAFF.